This is a list of T cell receptor beta chains from one sample in a study of monozygotic twins with inflammatory bowel disease. TCRdb reprocessed the 5' RACE reads, keeping one entry per CDR3 protein, no DNA. There are 330,000 or so distinct CDR3 sequences in the sample, with 2% to 2.5% held by the top ten. Sequencing input: blood. The receptors were sampled from a human donor with ulcerative colitis or Crohn's disease, or a healthy co-twin of an affected twin (not recorded which). CDR3s include the opening cysteine and the closing phenylalanine or tryptophan. Each record gives: V gene, J gene, CDR3 protein.

>TRBV12-3/TRBV12-4|TRBJ1-5
CASSAVGGGNQPQHF
>TRBV15|TRBJ1-2
CATSRDGGDAVYGYTF
>TRBV20-1|TRBJ2-2
CSAKSGGKRIGRELFF
>TRBV7-2|TRBJ2-4
CASSLGQGAWDIQYF
>TRBV20-1|TRBJ1-5
CSAIINSNQPQHF
>TRBV5-6|TRBJ2-2
CASSYSRAGGELFF
>TRBV20-1|TRBJ1-5
CSARDQGWGPQHF
>TRBV15|TRBJ2-1
CATSRAGGVTEQFF
>TRBV6-2/TRBV6-3|TRBJ1-1
CASRTWTGEAFF
>TRBV29-1|TRBJ2-7
CSVEGVREQYF
>TRBV6-5|TRBJ1-2
CASSSRENYGYTF
>TRBV18|TRBJ2-1
CASQQAASYNEQFF
>TRBV6-5|TRBJ2-1
CASSYSGKAYNEQFF
>TRBV19|TRBJ1-1
CASSPSLTGEAFF
>TRBV30|TRBJ2-3
CAWSNTDTQYF
>TRBV30|TRBJ1-2
CAWSSGRVYGYTF
>TRBV5-1|TRBJ1-1
CASSPDSPRTEAFF
>TRBV2|TRBJ1-4
CASNLAREKLFF
>TRBV7-2|TRBJ2-7
CASSLLRSSYEQYF
>TRBV5-1|TRBJ2-1
CASSFGTGDNEQFF
>TRBV24-1|TRBJ2-7
CATAGLANEQYF
>TRBV6-5|TRBJ1-2
CASSSQGALGANYGYTF
>TRBV28|TRBJ2-5
CASSLFRGPEGSETQYF
>TRBV15|TRBJ2-3
CATSRFSGGATDTQYF
>TRBV15|TRBJ2-1
CATSRGRYNEQFF
>TRBV27|TRBJ2-7
CASSPARPSYEQYF
>TRBV4-3|TRBJ2-5
CASSTSLDRGETQYF
>TRBV10-3|TRBJ2-4
CAISVGLQEAKNMQYF
>TRBV4-3|TRBJ2-2
CASRVRAFPNTGELFF
>TRBV6-1|TRBJ2-7
CASSGGDGSYEQYF
>TRBV7-9|TRBJ1-1
CATRGMNTEAFF
>TRBV6-1|TRBJ2-1
CASRARDFYNEQFF
>TRBV9|TRBJ2-7
CASSPTGSTYSYEQYF
>TRBV20-1|TRBJ1-1
CSALHRANTEAFF
>TRBV7-9|TRBJ1-1
CASSYDRYTEAFF
>TRBV25-1|TRBJ2-5
CASSASGQETQYF
>TRBV19|TRBJ1-2
CASSIRVGEANYGYTF
>TRBV25-1|TRBJ1-1
CASSDDRGLTTEAFF
>TRBV6-4|TRBJ2-2
CASSGTGGGAGELFF
>TRBV6-2/TRBV6-3|TRBJ2-1
CASSYASGSFYEQFF
>TRBV10-3|TRBJ2-1
CAISAGQGYNNEQFF
>TRBV19|TRBJ2-5
CASNPGQGQETQYF
>TRBV28|TRBJ2-2
CASRETGLRSNTGELFF